A selection of T cell receptor beta chains follows, all from one sample in a study of T cells in Graves' hyperthyroidism and ophthalmopathy. TCRdb re-called the multiplex PCR reads through MiXCR, storing one row per CDR3 protein. The repertoire has 700,000 or so distinct CDR3 sequences, more than 14% of them found once; the top ten carry around 12%. The sample taken for sequencing was blood. The source of these receptors is a woman aged 45-65 years with Graves' ophthalmopathy. The conserved cysteine and the conserved F or W are not part of the CDR3 here.

V gene | CDR3 protein
TRBV7-9 | ASSLAEGGFETQY
TRBV20-1 | SAVGTSGMVPYEQY
TRBV18 | ASSPPRAGGWF
TRBV25-1 | ASRGQFSYEQY
TRBV19 | ASRTSGGSYNEQF
TRBV7-9 | ASSVGTSAYNEQF
TRBV2 | ASSQSVGLEYKTNTGELF
TRBV27 | ASSLQASGRMVGEQF
TRBV18 | ASSLSVGPGGYEQY
TRBV20-1 | SVSGSTDTQY
TRBV7-8 | ASSLGRGLRTQY
TRBV15 | ATSRRQPVDEKLF
TRBV5-4 | ASSLVHSTGELF
TRBV7-6 | ASSLGVAGARETQY
TRBV11-2 | ASSLGGPDTQY
TRBV27 | ASSPTLAGVHNEQF
TRBV18 | ASSLRTYSYNEQF
TRBV7-9 | ASSLASGAGNTEAF
TRBV27 | ASSLGTSGSAGEQF
TRBV30 | ASTDRSSSNYGYT
TRBV4-3 | ASSLLYGETEAF
TRBV28 | ASSSLTGGSGNTEAF
TRBV12-5 | ASGLPLGQGSYNEQF
TRBV5-8 | ASSFSYREGIQY
TRBV6-1 | ASRSQSYNEQF
TRBV5-1 | ASSTGLASTDTQY